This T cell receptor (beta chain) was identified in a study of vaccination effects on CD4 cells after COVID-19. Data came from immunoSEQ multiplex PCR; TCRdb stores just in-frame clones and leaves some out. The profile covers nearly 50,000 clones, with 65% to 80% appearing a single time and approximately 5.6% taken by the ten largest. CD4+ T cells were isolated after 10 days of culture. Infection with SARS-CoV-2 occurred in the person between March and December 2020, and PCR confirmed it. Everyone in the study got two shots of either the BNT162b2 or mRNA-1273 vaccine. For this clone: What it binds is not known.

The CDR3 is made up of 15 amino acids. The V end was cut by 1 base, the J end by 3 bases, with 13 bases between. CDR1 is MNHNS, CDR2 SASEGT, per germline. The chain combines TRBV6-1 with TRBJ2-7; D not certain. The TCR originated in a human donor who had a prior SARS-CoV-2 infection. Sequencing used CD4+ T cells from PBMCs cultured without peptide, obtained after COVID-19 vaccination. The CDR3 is CASSEVDGSHYEQYF. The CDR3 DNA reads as TGTGCCAGCAGTGAAGTCGACGGGTCCCACTACGAGCAGTACTTC.